Described below is a single TCR beta chain sequence and its context. One end of the junction does not line up with germline, which may come from a read error. This entry comes from a study of blood T cell repertoires in COVID-19. The CDR3 is made up of 14 amino acids. Germline CDR1 SQVTM, CDR2 ANQGSEA. Some clones are missing from TCRdb's copy, which holds only in-frame ones; the method was immunoSEQ multiplex PCR. Altogether about 250,000 clones are present, around 79% being singletons, with the ten largest covering over 3%. The sample comprised peripheral blood. The TCR was taken from a woman older than 75 with acute or convalescent COVID-19. The V gene is TRBV29-1, the J gene TRBJ2-5; D not certain. CDR3 protein: CSVAETIRQGTQYF. CDR3 DNA sequence: TGCAGCGTGGCTGAGACAATCCGACAAGGGACCCAGTACTTC.